This T cell receptor beta chain derives from a study of T cell responses to AZD1222 COVID-19 vaccine. Assay: immunoSEQ multiplex PCR; the TCRdb copy retains only in-frame clones and omits some. Altogether some 200,000 clones are present, approximately 90% being singletons, with the ten largest covering 3.6%. This clonotype was obtained from an adult who received the MenACWY meningococcal vaccine as a control. The sequences come from peripheral blood, collected 28 days after the second dose of the MenACWY control vaccine.

CDR3 coding DNA: TGTGCCAGCAGTTCAATAGCGGGAGGAGAATATACGCAGTATTTT. This encodes CASSSIAGGEYTQYF. The genes are TRBV6-5 and TRBJ2-3; 10 bases agree with TRBD2. This CDR3 has 15 residues. Germline V gene lookup returns CDR1 MNHEY and CDR2 SVGAGI. With 4 bases clipped from V and 7 bases from J, the junction kept 8 bases outside the gene matches.